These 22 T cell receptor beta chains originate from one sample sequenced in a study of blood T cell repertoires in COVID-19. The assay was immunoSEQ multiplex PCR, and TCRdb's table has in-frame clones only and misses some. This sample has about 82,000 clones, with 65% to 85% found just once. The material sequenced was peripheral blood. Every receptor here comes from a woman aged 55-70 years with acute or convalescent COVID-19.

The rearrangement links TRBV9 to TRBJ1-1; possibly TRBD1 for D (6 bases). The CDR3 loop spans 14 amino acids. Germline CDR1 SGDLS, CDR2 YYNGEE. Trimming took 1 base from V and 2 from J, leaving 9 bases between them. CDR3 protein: CASSVLQGNTEAFF. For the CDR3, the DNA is TGTGCCAGCAGCGTATTACAGGGAAACACTGAAGCTTTCTTT.

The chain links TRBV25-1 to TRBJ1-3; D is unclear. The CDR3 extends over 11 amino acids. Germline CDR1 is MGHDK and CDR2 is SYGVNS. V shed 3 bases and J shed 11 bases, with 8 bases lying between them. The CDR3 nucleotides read TGTGCCAGCAGTGATTACCGGTCCATATATTTT. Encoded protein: CASSDYRSIYF.

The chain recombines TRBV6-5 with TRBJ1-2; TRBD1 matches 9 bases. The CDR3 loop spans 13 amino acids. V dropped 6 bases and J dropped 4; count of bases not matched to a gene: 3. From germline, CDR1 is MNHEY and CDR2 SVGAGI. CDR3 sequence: CASRPGQGYGYTF. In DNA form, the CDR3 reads TGTGCCAGCAGACCGGGACAGGGCTATGGCTACACCTTC.

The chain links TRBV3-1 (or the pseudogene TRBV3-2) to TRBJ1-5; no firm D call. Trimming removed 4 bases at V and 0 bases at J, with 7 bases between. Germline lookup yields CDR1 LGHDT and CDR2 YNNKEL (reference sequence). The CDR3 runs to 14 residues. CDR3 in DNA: TGTGCCAGCAGCCCGACACGTAGCAATCAGCCCCAGCATTTT. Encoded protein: CASSPTRSNQPQHF.

DNA of the CDR3: TGCGCCAGCAGCTTGGGGCAGGGTGAGGGCTACACCTTC. Residues: CASSLGQGEGYTF. The J gene is TRBJ1-2, the V gene TRBV5-1; maybe TRBD1 (5 bases). Trimming removed 0 bases at V and 8 bases at J, with 11 bases between. CDR1 and CDR2 from the germline V gene are SGHRS and YFSETQ. This CDR3 is 13 amino acids long.

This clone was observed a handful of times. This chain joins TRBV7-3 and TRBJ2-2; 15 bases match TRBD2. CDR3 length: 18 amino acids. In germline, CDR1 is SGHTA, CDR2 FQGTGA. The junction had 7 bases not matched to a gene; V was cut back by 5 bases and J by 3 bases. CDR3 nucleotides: TGTGCCAGCAGCCCGGGACTAGCGGGGGGCTGGGACACCGGGGAGCTGTTTTTT. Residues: CASSPGLAGGWDTGELFF.

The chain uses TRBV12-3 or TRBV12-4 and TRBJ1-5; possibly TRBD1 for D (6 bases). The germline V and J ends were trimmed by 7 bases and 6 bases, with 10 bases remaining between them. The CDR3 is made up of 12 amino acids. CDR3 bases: TGTGCCAGCAACAGGGAAAGTCAGCCCCAGCATTTT. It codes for CASNRESQPQHF.

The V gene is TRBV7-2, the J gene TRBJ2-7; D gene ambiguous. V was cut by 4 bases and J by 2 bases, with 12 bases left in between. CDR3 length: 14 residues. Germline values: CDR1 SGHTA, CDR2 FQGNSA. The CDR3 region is CASSSYADPYEQYF. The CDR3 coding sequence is TGTGCCAGCAGCTCCTATGCGGATCCCTACGAGCAGTACTTC.

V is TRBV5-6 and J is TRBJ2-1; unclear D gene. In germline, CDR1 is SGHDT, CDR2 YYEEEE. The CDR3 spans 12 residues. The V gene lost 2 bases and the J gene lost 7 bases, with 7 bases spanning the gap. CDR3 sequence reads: CASSFSMNEQFF. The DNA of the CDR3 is TGTGCCAGCAGCTTCTCTATGAATGAGCAGTTCTTC. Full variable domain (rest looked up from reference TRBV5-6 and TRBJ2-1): DAGVTQSPTHLIKTRGQQVTLRCSPKSGHDTVSWYQQALGQGPQFIFQYYEEEERQRGNFPDRFSGHQFPNYSSELNVNALLLGDSALYLCASSFSMNEQFFGPGTRLTVL.

The CDR3 loop is CASSFSGASNQPQHF. The CDR3 nucleotides are TGTGCCAGCAGCTTCTCAGGGGCTAGCAATCAGCCCCAGCATTTT. The chain employs TRBV11-2 and TRBJ1-5, with D possibly matching TRBD1 (6 bases). Between the trimmed V and J ends, which lost 3 bases and 0 bases, there was a span of 9 bases. In germline, CDR1 is SGHAT, CDR2 FQNNGV. The CDR3 has 15 amino acids.

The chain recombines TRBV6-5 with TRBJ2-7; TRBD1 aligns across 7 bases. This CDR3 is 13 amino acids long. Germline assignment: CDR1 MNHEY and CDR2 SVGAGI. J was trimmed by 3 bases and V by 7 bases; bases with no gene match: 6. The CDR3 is CASKTGTDYEQYF. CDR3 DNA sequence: TGTGCCAGCAAGACTGGGACAGACTACGAGCAGTACTTC.

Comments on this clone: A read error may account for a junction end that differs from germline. For the CDR3, the DNA is TGTGCCAGCAGCCAAGACCGGACAGGGGGCGCGGGAGGGTATGGCTACACATTC. This codes for CASSQDRTGGAGGYGYTF. The V gene is TRBV3-1 (or the pseudogene TRBV3-2), the J gene TRBJ1-2; 11 nucleotides agree with TRBD1. This CDR3 has 18 amino acids. Germline values: CDR1 LGHDT, CDR2 YNNKEL (reference sequence).

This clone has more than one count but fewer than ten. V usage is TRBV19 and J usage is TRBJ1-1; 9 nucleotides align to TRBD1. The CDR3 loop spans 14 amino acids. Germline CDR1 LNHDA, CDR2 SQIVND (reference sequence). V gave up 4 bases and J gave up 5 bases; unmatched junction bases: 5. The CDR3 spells CASSSGTGPTEAFF. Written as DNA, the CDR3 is TGTGCCAGTAGTAGTGGGACAGGGCCAACTGAAGCTTTCTTT.

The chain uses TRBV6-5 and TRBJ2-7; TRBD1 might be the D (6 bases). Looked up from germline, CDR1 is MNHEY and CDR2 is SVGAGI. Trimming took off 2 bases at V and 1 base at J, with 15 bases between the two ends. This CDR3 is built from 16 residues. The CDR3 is CASSYRPAQGSYEQYF. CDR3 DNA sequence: TGTGCCAGCAGTTACCGGCCAGCCCAGGGGTCCTACGAGCAGTACTTC.

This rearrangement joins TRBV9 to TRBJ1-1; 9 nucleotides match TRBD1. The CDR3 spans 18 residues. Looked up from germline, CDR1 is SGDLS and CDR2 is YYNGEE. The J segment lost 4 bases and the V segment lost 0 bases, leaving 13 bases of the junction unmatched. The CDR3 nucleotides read TGTGCCAGCAGCGTAGCTATCGTGGGGACAGGGACCCCCACTGAAGCTTTCTTT. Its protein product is CASSVAIVGTGTPTEAFF.

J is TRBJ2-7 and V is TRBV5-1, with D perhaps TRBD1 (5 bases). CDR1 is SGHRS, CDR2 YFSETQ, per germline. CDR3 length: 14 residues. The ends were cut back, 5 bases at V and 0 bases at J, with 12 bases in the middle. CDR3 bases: TGCGCCAGCAGAAGCCAGGGCTTCTCCTACGAGCAGTACTTC. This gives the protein CASRSQGFSYEQYF.

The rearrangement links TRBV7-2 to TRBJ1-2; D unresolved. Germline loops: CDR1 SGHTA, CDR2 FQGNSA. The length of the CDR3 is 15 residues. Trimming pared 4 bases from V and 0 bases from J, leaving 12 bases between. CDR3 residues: CASSSVGWANYGYTF. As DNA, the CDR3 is TGTGCCAGCAGCTCCGTCGGGTGGGCTAACTATGGCTACACCTTC.

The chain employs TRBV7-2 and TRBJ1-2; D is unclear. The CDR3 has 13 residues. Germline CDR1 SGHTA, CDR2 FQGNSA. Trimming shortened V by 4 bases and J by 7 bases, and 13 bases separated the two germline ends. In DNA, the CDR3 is TGTGCCAGCAGCTCCCATGGAGGAGCTGGCTACACCTTC. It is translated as CASSSHGGAGYTF.

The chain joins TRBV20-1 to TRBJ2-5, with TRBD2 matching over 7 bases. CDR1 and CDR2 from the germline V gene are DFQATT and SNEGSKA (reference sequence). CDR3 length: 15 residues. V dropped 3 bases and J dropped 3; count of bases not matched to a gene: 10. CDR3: CSASGSGAWEETQYF. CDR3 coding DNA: TGCAGTGCTAGTGGCAGCGGGGCATGGGAAGAGACCCAGTACTTC.

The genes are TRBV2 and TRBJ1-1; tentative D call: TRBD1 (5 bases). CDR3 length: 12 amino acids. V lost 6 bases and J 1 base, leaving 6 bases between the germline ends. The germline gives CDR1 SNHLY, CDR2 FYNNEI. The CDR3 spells CASSGQNTEAFF. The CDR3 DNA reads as TGTGCCAGCAGCGGACAGAACACTGAAGCTTTCTTT.

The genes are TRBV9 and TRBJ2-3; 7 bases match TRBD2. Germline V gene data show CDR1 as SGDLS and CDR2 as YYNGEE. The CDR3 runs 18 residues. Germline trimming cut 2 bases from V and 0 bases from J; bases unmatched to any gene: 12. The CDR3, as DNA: TGTGCCAGCAGCGTGGCTCGTGGGCGGGGGACGAGCACAGATACGCAGTATTTT. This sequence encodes CASSVARGRGTSTDTQYF.

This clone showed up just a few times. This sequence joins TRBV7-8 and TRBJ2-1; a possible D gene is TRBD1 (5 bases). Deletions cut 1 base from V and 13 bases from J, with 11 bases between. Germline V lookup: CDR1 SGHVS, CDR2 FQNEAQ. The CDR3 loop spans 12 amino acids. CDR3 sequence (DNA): TGTGCCAGCAGCTTAGAACAGGAGATACAGTTCTTC. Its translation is CASSLEQEIQFF.